This TCR beta chain was retrieved from a study of technical replicates of blood from a handful of donors. This clone was counted a few times. The CDR3 covers 16 residues. Trimming removed 5 bases at V and 5 bases at J, with 19 bases between. Germline CDR1 is SGHDN and CDR2 is FVKESK. Repertoires were generated with immunoSEQ multiplex PCR, while TCRdb's copy carries only in-frame clones and drops some. The top ten hold 0.25% to 0.35% of the sample, which has around 76,000 clones, 75% to 95% seen once. The sample was T cells isolated from PBMCs. The receptor comes from a human donor in good health. This sequence joins TRBV14 and TRBJ2-1, with a tentative D call TRBD2 (6 bases). CDR3 loop: CASSVLARHEHNEQFF. CDR3 sequence (DNA): TGTGCCAGCAGCGTACTAGCCCGCCATGAACACAATGAGCAGTTCTTC.